The clone carrying this TCR beta chain appeared a single time. This CDR3 is built from 16 residues. J lost 6 bases, V lost 0 bases, and 4 bases had no gene match. Per the germline V gene, CDR1 is LGHDT and CDR2 is YNNKEL (reference sequence). In the source study's methods: Reference gene primer amplification yielded estimated nucleated cell counts. The method was immunoSEQ multiplex PCR; TCRdb's version includes in-frame clones alone and lacks a portion of them. V, J and clone size are those of that table, while D and trimming were read from the DNA. Among tens of thousands of clones, nearly 85% were seen once, and the ten largest hold 25% to 30%. This entry is derived from a study of blood T cell repertoires in COVID-19. Looking at the study overall: The samples span acute and convalescent COVID-19 from the United States, Italy and Spain. PBMCs, B-cell-depleted T cells, or T cells provided the cDNA or gDNA that made up the material.

The sequenced sample was peripheral blood. The clonotype comes from a woman aged 80 or over with acute or convalescent COVID-19. The chain employs TRBV3-1 (or the pseudogene TRBV3-2) and TRBJ2-7, with 14 bases matching TRBD2. The CDR3 is CASSQDRLAGGLEQYF. The CDR3 bases are TGTGCCAGCAGCCAAGATAGACTAGCGGGAGGGCTCGAGCAGTACTTC.